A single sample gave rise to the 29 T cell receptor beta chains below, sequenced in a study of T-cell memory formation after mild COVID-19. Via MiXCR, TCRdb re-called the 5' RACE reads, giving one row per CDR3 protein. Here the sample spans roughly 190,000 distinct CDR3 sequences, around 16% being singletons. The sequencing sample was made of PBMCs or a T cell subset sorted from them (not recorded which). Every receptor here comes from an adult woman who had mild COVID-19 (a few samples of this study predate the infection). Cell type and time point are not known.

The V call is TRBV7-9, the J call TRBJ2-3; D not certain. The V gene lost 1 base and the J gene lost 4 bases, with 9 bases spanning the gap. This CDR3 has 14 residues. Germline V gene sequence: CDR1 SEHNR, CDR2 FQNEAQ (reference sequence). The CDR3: CASSLEKTADTQYF. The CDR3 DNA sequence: TGTGCCAGCAGCTTAGAGAAGACGGCAGATACGCAGTATTTT.

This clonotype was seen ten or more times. This chain's CDR3 is CASSLDGTGEQFF. The DNA for the CDR3 is TGCGCCAGCAGCCTGGACGGCACGGGTGAGCAGTTCTTC. The rearrangement links TRBV5-1 to TRBJ2-1; D remains ambiguous. This CDR3 is 13 amino acids long. The germline V and J ends were trimmed by 4 bases and 9 bases, with 14 bases remaining between them. Germline values: CDR1 SGHRS, CDR2 YFSETQ. Full variable domain (outside the CDR3, taken from reference TRBV5-1 and TRBJ2-1): KAGVTQTPRYLIKTRGQQVTLSCSPISGHRSVSWYQQTPGQGLQFLFEYFSETQRNKGNFPGRFSGRQFSNSRSEMNVSTLELGDSALYLCASSLDGTGEQFFGPGTRLTVL.

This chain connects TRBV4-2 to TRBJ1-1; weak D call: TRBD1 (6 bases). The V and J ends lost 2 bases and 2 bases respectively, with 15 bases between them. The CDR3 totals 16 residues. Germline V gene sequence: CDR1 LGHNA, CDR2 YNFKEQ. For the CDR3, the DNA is TGTGCCAGCAGCCAAATCCTCAGGGGCCGTAACACTGAAGCTTTCTTT. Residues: CASSQILRGRNTEAFF.

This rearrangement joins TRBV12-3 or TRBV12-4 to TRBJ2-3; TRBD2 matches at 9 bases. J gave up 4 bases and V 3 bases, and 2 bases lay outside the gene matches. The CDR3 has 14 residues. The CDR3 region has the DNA TGTGCCAGCAGTTTTAGCGGGGGCGCAGATACGCAGTATTTT. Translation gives CASSFSGGADTQYF.

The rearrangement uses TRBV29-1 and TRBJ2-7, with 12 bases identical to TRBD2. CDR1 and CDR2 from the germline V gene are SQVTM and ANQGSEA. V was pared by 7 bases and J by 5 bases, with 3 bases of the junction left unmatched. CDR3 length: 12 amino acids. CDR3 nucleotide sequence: TGCAGCGGGACTAGCGGGACCCACGAGCAGTACTTC. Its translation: CSGTSGTHEQYF.

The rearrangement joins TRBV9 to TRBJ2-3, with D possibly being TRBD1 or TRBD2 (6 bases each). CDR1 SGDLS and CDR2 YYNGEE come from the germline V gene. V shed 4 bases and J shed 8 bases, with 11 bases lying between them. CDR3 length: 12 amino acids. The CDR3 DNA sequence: TGTGCCAGCAGCCCAGAGGGGGGTACGCAGTATTTT. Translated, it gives CASSPEGGTQYF.

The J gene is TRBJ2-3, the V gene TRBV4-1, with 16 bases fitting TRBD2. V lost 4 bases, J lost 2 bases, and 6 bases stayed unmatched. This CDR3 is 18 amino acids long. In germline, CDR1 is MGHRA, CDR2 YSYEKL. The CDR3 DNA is TGCGCCAGCAGCCGGAGTGGGACTAGCGGGGGGGACACAGATACGCAGTATTTT. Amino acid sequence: CASSRSGTSGGDTDTQYF.

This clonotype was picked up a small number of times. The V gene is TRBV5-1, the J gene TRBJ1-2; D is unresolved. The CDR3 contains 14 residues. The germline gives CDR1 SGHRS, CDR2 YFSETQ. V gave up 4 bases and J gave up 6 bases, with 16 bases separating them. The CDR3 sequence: CASSPGSGKDGYTF. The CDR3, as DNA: TGCGCCAGCAGCCCGGGATCCGGAAAGGATGGCTACACCTTC.

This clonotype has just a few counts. CDR3 region: CASSQGAVYEQYF. DNA of the CDR3: TGTGCCAGCTCCCAGGGGGCTGTCTACGAGCAGTACTTC. V usage is TRBV6-2 or TRBV6-3 and J usage is TRBJ2-7, with TRBD1 matching 8 bases. Trimming cost V 8 bases and J 3 bases; bases outside gene matches: 6. Germline V gene data show CDR1 as MNHEY and CDR2 as SVGEGT. The CDR3 covers 13 residues.

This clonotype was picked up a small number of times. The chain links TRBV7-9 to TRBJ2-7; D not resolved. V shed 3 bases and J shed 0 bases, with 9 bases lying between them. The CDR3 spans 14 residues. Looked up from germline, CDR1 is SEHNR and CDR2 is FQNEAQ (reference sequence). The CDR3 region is CASSLYDVSYEQYF. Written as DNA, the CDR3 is TGTGCCAGCAGCTTGTATGATGTCTCCTACGAGCAGTACTTC.

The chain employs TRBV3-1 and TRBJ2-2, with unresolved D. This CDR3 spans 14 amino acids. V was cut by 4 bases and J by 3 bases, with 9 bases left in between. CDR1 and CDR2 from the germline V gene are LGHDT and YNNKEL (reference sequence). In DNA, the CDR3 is TGTGCCAGCAGCCCTACAGTTTACACCGGGGAGCTGTTTTTT. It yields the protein CASSPTVYTGELFF.

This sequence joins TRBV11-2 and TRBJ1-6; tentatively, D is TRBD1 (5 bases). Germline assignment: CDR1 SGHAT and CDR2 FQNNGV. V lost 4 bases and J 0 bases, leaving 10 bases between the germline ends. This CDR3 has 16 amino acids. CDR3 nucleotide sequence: TGTGCCAGCAGCTCGGACAAGAGCTCCTATAATTCACCCCTCCACTTT. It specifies CASSSDKSSYNSPLHF.

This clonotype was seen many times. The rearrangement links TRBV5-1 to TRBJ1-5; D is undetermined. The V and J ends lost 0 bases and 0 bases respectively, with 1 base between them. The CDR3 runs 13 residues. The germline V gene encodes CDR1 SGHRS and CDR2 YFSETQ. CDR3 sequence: CASSLGSNQPQHF. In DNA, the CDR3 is TGCGCCAGCAGCTTGGGTAGCAATCAGCCCCAGCATTTT.

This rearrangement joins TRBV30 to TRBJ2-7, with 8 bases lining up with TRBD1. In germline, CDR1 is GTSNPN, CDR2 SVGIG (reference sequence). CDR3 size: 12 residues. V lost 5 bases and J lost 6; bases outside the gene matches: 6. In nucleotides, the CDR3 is TGTGCCTGGGTGTACGACAGGGGCGAGCAGTACTTC. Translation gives CAWVYDRGEQYF. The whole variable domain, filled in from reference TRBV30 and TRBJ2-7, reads SQTIHQWPATLVQPVGSPLSLECTVEGTSNPNLYWYRQAAGRGLQLLFYSVGIGQISSEVPQNLSASRPQDRQFILSSKKLLLSDSGFYLCAWVYDRGEQYFGPGTRLTVT.

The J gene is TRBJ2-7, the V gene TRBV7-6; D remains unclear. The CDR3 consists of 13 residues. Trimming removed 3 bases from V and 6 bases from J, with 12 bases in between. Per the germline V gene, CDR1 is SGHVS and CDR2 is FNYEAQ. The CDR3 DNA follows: TGTGCCAGCAGCTTTTCGGCGTCAGGCGAGCAGTACTTC. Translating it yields CASSFSASGEQYF.

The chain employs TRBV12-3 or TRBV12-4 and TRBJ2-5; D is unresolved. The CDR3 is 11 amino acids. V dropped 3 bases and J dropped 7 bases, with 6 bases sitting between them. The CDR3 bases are TGTGCCAGCAGTTTCCTGGGGACCCAGTACTTC. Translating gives CASSFLGTQYF.

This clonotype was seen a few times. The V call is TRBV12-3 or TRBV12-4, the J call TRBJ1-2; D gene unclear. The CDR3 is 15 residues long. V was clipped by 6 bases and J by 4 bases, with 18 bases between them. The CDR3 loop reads CASSYPARAVYGYTF. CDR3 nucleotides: TGTGCCAGCAGCTACCCTGCCCGGGCCGTCTATGGCTACACCTTC.

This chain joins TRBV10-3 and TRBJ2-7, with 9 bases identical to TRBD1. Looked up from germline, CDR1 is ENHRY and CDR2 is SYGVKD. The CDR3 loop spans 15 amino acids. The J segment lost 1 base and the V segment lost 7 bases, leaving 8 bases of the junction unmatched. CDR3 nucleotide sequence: TGTGCCATCACCCCGCGACAGGGGGTGTCCTACGAGCAGTACTTC. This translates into CAITPRQGVSYEQYF.

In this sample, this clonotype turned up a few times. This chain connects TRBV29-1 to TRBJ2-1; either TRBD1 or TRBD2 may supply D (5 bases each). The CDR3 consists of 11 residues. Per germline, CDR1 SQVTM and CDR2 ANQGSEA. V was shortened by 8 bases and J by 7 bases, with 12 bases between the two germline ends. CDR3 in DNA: TGCAGCTCCAGATGGGGGAATGAGCAGTTCTTC. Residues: CSSRWGNEQFF.

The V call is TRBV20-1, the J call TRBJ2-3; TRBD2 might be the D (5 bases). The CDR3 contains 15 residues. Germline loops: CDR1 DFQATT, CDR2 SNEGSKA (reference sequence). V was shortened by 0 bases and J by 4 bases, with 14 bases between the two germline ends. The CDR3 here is CSARDLRAPADTQYF. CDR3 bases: TGCAGTGCTAGAGATCTGAGGGCGCCGGCAGATACGCAGTATTTT.

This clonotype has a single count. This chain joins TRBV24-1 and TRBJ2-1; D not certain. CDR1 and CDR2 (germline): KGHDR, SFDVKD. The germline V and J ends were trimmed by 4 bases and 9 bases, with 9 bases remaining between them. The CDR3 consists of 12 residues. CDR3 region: CATSDLVSEQFF. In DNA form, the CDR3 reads TGTGCCACCAGTGACCTCGTATCTGAGCAGTTCTTC.

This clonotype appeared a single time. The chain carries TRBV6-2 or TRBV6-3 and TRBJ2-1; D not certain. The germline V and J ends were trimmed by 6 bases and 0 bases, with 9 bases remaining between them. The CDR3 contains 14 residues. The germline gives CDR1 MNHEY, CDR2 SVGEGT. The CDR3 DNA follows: TGTGCCAGCAGGGCCAGGAGCTCCTACAATGAGCAGTTCTTC. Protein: CASRARSSYNEQFF.

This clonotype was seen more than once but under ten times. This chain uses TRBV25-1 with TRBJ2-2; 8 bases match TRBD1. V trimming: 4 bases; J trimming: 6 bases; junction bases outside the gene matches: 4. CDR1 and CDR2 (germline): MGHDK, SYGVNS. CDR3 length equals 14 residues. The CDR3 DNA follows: TGTGCCAGCAGTGCCAGGGGGCGGGCCGGGGAGCTGTTTTTT. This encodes CASSARGRAGELFF.

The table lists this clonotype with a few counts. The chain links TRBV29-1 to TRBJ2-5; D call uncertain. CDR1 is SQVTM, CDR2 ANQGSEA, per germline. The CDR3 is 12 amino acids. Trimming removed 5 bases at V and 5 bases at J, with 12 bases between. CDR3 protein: CSVQAARETQYF. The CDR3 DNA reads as TGCAGCGTTCAGGCGGCGCGTGAGACCCAGTACTTC. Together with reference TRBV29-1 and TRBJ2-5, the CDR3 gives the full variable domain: SAVISQKPSRDICQRGTSLTIQCQVDSQVTMMFWYRQQPGQSLTLIATANQGSEATYESGFVIDKFPISRPNLTFSTLTVSNMSPEDSSIYLCSVQAARETQYFGPGTRLLVL.

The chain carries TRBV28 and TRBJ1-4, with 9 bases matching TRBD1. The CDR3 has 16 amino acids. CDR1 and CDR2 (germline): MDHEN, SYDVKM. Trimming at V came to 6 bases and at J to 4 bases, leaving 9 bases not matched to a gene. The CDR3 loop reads CASSPGQGTINEKLFF. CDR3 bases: TGTGCCAGCAGCCCGGGACAGGGCACTATTAATGAAAAACTGTTTTTT.

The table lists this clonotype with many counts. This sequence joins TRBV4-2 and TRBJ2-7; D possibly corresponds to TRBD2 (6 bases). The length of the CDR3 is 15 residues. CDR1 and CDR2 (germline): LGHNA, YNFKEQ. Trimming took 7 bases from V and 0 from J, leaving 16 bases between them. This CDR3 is CASTRGTASSYEQYF. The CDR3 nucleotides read TGTGCCAGCACCCGGGGGACTGCGAGCTCCTACGAGCAGTACTTC.

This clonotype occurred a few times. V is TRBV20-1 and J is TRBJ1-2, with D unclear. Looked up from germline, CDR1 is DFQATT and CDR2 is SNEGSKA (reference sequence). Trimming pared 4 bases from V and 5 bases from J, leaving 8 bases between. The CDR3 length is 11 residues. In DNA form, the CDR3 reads TGCAGTGCTACCGATGGGTATGGCTACACCTTC. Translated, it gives CSATDGYGYTF.

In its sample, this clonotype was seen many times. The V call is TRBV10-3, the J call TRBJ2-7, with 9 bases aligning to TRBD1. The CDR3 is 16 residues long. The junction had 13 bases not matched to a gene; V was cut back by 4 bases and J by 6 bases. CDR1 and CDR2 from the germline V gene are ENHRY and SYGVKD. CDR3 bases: TGTGCCATCAGTGTACGTTCGGGACAGGGAACGTCCGAGCAGTACTTC. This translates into CAISVRSGQGTSEQYF.

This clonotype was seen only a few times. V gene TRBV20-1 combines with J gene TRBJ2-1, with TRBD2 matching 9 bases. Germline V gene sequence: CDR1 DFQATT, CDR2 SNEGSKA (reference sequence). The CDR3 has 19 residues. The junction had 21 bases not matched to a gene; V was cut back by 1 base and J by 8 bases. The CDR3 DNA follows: TGCAGTGCTAGAGTCCGAGCGGGGGGCTCTGAGCGGTCGTTTTATGAGCAGTTCTTC. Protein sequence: CSARVRAGGSERSFYEQFF.